This TCR beta chain is drawn from a study of PD-L1 blockade in urothelial cancer. Germline CDR1 SGHKS, CDR2 YYEKEE (reference sequence). The CDR3 spans 15 residues. V was pared by 1 base and J by 8 bases, with 8 bases of the junction left unmatched. Here immunoSEQ multiplex PCR was the method, and the copy in TCRdb shows in-frame clones only, minus some. Of about 40,000 clones listed, 86% are singletons. The time point denotes: peripheral blood 6 weeks after treatment start. The V and J genes are TRBV5-5 and TRBJ2-1, with TRBD2 matching 8 bases. The sequenced sample was PBMCs, obtained around atezolizumab (anti-PD-L1) treatment. The receptor's source is a man in his fifties or sixties with urothelial cancer. This CDR3 is CASSLSRGGLDEQFF. CDR3 nucleotide sequence: TGTGCCAGCAGCTTGTCACGGGGGGGCCTTGATGAGCAGTTCTTC.